This T cell receptor beta chain was recorded in a study of blood T cells in healthy people across ages. Study-wide results and limits: A greater number of naive CD4+ cells and higher diversity distinguished long-lived donors from aged donors.

A sample-barcoded 5' primer and a J-beta primer mix were used in a second PCR of roughly 7 to 11 cycles. Through a template-switch adaptor with 12 random nucleotides, each cDNA molecule received a tag. TCRdb fed the 5' RACE reads into MiXCR, producing one record per CDR3 protein. This sample has 1,500,000 or so distinct CDR3 sequences, with 59% found just once. The people who gave samples were healthy Caucasians from Russia, aged roughly 6 to 90. Turning to this clonotype: Its matching antigen is unknown.

V gave up 7 bases and J gave up 5 bases, with 9 bases separating them. The CDR3 consists of 12 residues. CDR1 and CDR2 (germline): MNHEY, SVGEGT. Source material: blood. This sequence was found in a man between 18 and 35 years old in good health. This sequence joins TRBV6-2 or TRBV6-3 and TRBJ2-1; D call uncertain. CDR3 sequence reads: CASTVGNNEQFF. As DNA, the CDR3 is TGTGCCAGCACGGTAGGGAACAATGAGCAGTTCTTC.